This T cell receptor beta chain was observed in a study of blood T cell repertoires in COVID-19. Looking at the study overall: T cells, B-cell-depleted T cells, or PBMCs supplied cDNA or gDNA.

This CDR3 has 13 residues. The trim removed 6 bases at V and 6 bases at J, leaving 5 bases unmatched. Germline V lookup: CDR1 MNHEY, CDR2 SVGEGT. Profiling relied on immunoSEQ multiplex PCR, and the TCRdb table lists in-frame clones only, not all of them. The sample carries 150,000 to 200,000 clones, around 85% recorded once. This TCR came from a man between 60 and 70 years old who had recovered from COVID-19. This chain joins TRBV6-2 or TRBV6-3 and TRBJ1-2; 9 nucleotides match TRBD1. What was sequenced was peripheral blood. The CDR3 coding sequence is TGTGCCAGCAGCCGGGACAGGGAGGATGGCTACACCTTC. This encodes CASSRDREDGYTF.